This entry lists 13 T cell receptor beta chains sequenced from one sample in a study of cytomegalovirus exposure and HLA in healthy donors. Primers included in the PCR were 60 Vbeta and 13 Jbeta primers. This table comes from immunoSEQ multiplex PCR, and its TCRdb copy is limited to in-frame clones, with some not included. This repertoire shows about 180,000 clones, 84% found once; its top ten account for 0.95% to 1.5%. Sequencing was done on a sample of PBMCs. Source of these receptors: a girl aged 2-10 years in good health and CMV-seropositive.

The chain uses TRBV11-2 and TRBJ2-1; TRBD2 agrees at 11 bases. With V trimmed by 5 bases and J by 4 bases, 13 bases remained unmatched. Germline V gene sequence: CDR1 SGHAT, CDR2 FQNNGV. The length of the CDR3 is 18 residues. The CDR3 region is CASSPTSGILWGYNEQFF. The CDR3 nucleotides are TGTGCCAGCAGCCCGACTAGCGGGATCCTGTGGGGATACAATGAGCAGTTCTTC.

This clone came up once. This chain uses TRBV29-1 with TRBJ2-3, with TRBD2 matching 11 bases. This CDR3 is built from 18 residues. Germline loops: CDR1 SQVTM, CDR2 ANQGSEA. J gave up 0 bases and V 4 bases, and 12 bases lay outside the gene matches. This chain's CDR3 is CSVGRRTSGGPSTDTQYF. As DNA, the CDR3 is TGCAGCGTTGGCAGGAGAACTAGCGGGGGCCCTAGCACAGATACGCAGTATTTT.

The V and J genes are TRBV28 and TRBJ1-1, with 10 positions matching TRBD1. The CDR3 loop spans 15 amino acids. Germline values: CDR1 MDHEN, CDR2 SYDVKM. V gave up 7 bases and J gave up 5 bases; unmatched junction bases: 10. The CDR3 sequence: CASTQVPGQGTEAFF. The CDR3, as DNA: TGTGCCAGCACCCAAGTCCCGGGACAGGGGACTGAAGCTTTCTTT.

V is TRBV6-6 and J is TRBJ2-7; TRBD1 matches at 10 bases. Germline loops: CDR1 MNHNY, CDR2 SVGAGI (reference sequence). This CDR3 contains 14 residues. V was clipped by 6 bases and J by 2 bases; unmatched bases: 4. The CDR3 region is CASRGTGVTYEQYF. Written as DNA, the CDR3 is TGTGCCAGCAGAGGGACAGGGGTAACCTACGAGCAGTACTTC.

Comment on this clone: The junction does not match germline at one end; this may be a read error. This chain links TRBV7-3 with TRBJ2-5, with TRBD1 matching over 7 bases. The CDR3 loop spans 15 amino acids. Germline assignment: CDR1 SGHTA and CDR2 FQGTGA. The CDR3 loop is CARSRTGHNQETQYF. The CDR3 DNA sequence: TGTGCCCGCAGCCGGACAGGACATAACCAAGAGACCCAGTACTTC.

The CDR3 spells CASSEYGGMNTEAFF. CDR3 sequence (DNA): TGTGCCAGCAGTGAATACGGGGGTATGAACACTGAAGCTTTCTTT. The rearrangement uses TRBV2 and TRBJ1-1; possible D gene TRBD1, 5 bases. CDR1 and CDR2 (germline): SNHLY, FYNNEI. Deletions cut 2 bases from V and 0 bases from J, with 10 bases between. The CDR3 extends over 15 amino acids.

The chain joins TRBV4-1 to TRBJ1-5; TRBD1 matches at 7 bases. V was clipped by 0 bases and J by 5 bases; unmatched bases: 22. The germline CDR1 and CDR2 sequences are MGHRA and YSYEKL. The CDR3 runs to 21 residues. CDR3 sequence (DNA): TGCGCCAGCAGCCAAGACCATAGACAGGGTAATTCTTTCAGCCGTTATCAGCCCCAGCATTTT. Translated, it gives CASSQDHRQGNSFSRYQPQHF.

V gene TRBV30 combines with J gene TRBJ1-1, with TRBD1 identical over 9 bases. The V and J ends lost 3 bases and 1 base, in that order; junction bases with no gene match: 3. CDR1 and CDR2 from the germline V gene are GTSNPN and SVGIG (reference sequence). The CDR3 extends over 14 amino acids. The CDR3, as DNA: TGTGCCTGGAGCCACAGGGGGCCGAACACTGAAGCTTTCTTT. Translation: CAWSHRGPNTEAFF.

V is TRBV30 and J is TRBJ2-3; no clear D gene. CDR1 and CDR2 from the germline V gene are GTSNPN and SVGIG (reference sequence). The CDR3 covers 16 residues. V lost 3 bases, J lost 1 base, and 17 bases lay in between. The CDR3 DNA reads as TGTGCCTGGAGAAACAGTCAAGGCATGGGCACAGATACGCAGTATTTT. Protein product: CAWRNSQGMGTDTQYF.

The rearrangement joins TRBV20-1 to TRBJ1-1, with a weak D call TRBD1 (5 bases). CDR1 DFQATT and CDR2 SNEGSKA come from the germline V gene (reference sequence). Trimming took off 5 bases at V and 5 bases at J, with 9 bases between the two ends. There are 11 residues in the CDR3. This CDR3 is CSADGGTEAFF. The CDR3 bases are TGCAGTGCTGATGGGGGGACTGAAGCTTTCTTT.

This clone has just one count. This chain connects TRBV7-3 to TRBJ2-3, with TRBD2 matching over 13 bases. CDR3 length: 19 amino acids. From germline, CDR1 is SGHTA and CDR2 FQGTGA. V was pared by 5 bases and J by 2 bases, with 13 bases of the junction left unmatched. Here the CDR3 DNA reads TGTGCCAGCAGCCCCACTAGCGGGGGGGTGGGGAGTGTCACAGATACGCAGTATTTT. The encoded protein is CASSPTSGGVGSVTDTQYF.

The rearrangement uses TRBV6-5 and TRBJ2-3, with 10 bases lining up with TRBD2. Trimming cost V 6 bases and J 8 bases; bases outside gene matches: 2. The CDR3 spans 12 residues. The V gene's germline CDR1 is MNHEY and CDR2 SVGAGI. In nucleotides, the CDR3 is TGTGCCAGCAGCGGGACTAGCGCTACGCAGTATTTT. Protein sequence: CASSGTSATQYF.

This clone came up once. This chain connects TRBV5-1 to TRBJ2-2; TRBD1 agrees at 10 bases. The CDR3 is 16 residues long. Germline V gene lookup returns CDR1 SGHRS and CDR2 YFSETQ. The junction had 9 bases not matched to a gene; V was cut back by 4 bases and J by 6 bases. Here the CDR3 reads CASSPRTGGVSGELFF. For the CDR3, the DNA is TGCGCCAGCAGCCCGAGGACAGGGGGGGTGTCCGGGGAGCTGTTTTTT. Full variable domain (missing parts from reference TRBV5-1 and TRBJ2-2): KAGVTQTPRYLIKTRGQQVTLSCSPISGHRSVSWYQQTPGQGLQFLFEYFSETQRNKGNFPGRFSGRQFSNSRSEMNVSTLELGDSALYLCASSPRTGGVSGELFFGEGSRLTVL.